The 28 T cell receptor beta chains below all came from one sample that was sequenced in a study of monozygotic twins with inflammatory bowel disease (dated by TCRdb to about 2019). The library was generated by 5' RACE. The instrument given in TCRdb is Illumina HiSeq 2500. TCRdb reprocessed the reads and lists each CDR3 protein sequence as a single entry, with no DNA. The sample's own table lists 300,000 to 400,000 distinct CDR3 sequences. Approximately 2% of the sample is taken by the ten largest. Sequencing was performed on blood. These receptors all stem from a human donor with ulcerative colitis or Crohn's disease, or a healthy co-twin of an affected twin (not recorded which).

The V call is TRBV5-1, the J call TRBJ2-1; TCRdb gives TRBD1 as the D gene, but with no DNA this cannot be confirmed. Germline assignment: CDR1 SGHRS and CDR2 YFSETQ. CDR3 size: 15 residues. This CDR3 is CASSLGTGDHNEQFF.

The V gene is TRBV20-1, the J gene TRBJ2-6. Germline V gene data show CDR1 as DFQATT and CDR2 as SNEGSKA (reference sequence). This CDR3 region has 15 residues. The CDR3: CSARDAASGANVLTF.

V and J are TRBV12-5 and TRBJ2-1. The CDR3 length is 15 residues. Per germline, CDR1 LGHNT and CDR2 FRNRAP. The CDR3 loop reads CASGLDRGSYNEQFF. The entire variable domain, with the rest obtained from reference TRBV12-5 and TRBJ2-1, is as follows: DARVTQTPRHKVTEMGQEVTMRCQPILGHNTVFWYRQTMMQGLELLAYFRNRAPLDDSGMPKDRFSAEMPDATLATLKIQPSEPRDSAVYFCASGLDRGSYNEQFFGPGTRLTVL.

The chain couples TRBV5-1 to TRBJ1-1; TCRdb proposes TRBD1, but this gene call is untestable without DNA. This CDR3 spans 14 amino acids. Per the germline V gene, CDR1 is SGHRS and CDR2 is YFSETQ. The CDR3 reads CASSSQGWATEAFF.

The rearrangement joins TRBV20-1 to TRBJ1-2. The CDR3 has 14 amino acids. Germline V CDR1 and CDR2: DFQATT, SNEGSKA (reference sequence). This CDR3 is CSASREGVNYGYTF.

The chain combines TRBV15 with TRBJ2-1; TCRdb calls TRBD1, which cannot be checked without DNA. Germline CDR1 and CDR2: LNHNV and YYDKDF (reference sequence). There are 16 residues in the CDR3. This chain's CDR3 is CATLGRDRGAPNEQFF.

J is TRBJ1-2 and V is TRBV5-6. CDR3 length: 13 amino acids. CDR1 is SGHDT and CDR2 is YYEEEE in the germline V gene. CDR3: CASSDPGLPGYTF.

The CDR3 sequence is CSAERTGNTNTEAFF. The chain links TRBV20-1 to TRBJ1-1; TCRdb's D call, TRBD1, is unchecked because there is no DNA. This CDR3 comprises 15 residues. Germline lookup yields CDR1 DFQATT and CDR2 SNEGSKA (reference sequence).

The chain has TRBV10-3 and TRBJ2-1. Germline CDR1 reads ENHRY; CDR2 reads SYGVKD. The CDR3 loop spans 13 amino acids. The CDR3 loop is CAISESTLHEQFF.

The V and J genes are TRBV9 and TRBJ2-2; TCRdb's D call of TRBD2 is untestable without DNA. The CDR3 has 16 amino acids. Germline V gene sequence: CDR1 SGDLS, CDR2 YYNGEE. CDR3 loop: CASSVVASFGTGELFF.

The CDR3 loop reads CASNSGQVSSYEQYF. V usage is TRBV28 and J usage is TRBJ2-7; TCRdb calls TRBD1, which cannot be checked without DNA. The CDR3 length is 15 residues. The germline V gene encodes CDR1 MDHEN and CDR2 SYDVKM.

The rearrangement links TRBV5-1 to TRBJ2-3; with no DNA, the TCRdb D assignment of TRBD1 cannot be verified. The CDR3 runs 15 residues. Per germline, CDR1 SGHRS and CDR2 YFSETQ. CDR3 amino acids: CASSFFRPGADTQYF.

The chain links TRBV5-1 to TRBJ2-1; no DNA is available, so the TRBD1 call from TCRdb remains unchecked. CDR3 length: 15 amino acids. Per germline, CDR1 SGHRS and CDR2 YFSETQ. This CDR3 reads CASSLAGTVYNEQFF.

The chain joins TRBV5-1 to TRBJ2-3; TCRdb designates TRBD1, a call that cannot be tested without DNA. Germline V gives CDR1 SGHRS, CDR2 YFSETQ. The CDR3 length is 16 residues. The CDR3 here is CASSISGQGAGDTQYF.

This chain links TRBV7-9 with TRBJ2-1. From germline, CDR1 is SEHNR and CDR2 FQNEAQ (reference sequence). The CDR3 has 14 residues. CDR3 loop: CASSPSSRYNEQFF.

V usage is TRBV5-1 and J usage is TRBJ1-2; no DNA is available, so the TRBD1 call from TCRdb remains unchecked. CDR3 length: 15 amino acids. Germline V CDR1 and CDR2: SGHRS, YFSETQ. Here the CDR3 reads CASSLSLRGADGYTF.

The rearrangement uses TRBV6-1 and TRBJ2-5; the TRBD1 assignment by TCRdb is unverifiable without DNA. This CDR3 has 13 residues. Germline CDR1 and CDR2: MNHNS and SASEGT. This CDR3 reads CASSEGQWGTQYF.

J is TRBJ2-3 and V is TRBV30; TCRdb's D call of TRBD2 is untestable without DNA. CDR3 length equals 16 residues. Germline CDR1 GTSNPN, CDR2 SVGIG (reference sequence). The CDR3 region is CAWSPSRPLSTDTQYF.

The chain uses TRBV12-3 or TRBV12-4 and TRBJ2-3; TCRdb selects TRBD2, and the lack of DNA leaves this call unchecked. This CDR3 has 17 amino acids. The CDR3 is CASSFGTSGYGTDTQYF.

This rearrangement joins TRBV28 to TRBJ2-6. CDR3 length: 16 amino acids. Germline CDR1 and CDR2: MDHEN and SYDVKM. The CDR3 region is CASSLTVSSGANVLTF.

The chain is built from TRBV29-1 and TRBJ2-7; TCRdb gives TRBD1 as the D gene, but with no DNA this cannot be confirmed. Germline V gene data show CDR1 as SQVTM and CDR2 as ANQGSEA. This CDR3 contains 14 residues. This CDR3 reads CSVLSPGTQYEQYF.

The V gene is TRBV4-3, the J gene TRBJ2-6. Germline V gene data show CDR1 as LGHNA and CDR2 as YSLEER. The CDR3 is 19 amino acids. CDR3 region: CASSQDLGRSTSGANVLTF.

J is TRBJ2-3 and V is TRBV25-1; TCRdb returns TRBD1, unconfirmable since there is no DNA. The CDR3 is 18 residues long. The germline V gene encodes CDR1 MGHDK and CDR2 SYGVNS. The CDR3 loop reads CASSEYLYRPSGFNTQYF.

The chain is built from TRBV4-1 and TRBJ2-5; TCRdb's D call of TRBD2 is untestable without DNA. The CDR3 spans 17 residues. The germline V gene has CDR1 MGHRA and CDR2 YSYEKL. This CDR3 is CASSQVAMGLVKETQYF.

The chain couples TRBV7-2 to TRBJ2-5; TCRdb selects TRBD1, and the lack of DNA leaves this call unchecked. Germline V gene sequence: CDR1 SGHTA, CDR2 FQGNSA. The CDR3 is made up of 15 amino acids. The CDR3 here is CASSLSGTTQETQYF.

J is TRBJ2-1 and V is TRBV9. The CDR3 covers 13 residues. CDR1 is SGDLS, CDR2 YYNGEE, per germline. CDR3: CASSVGRSNEQFF.

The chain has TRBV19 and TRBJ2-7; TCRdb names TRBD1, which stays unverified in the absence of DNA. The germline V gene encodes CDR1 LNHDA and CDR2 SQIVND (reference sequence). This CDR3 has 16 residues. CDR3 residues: CASSTTWTGGGYEQYF.

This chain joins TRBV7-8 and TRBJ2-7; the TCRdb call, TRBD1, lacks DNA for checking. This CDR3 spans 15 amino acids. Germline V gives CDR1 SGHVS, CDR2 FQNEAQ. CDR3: CASSSRQGALYEQYF.